These 19 T cell receptor beta chains came from one sample sequenced in a study of T cell responses to AZD1222 COVID-19 vaccine. Only in-frame clones appear in the TCRdb table, and some are missing; sequencing was by immunoSEQ multiplex PCR. The sample yields about 140,000 clones, about nine tenths seen once. This specimen consisted of peripheral blood, obtained on day 0 of AZD1222 vaccination. The source of these receptors is an adult in good health.

The V gene is TRBV11-2, the J gene TRBJ1-2, with D possibly being TRBD1 (5 bases). V gave up 5 bases and J gave up 8 bases, with 15 bases separating them. Germline CDR1 and CDR2: SGHAT and FQNNGV. The CDR3 is 13 residues long. The CDR3 DNA is TGTGCCAGCAGCCACTCGGTGAGGGGCGGCTACACCTTC. It is translated as CASSHSVRGGYTF.

V usage is TRBV11-2 and J usage is TRBJ1-2; TRBD1 matches at 8 bases. This CDR3 is 13 amino acids long. The germline V gene has CDR1 SGHAT and CDR2 FQNNGV. With V trimmed by 4 bases and J by 8 bases, 6 bases remained unmatched. CDR3 coding DNA: TGTGCCAGCAGCTCAAACAGGGGGAGCGGCTACACCTTC. Translated, it gives CASSSNRGSGYTF.

The chain carries TRBV27 and TRBJ1-4; the D is unclear. Germline V lookup: CDR1 MNHEY, CDR2 SMNVEV (reference sequence). CDR3 length equals 14 residues. V lost 3 bases and J 0 bases, leaving 5 bases between the germline ends. Here the CDR3 DNA reads TGTGCCAGCAGTTTGACCGCAACTAATGAAAAACTGTTTTTT. Translated, it gives CASSLTATNEKLFF. Looking up the rest from reference TRBV27 and TRBJ1-4 gives the full variable domain: EAQVTQNPRYLITVTGKKLTVTCSQNMNHEYMSWYRQDPGLGLRQIYYSMNVEVTDKGDVPEGYKVSRKEKRNFPLILESPSPNQTSLYFCASSLTATNEKLFFGSGTQLSVL.

The chain has TRBV29-1 and TRBJ2-1, with 8 bases identical to TRBD2. The CDR3 is 15 amino acids. Germline lookup yields CDR1 SQVTM and CDR2 ANQGSEA. V gave up 6 bases and J gave up 3 bases; unmatched junction bases: 10. The CDR3 sequence: CSVTLVAGFYNEQFF. CDR3 DNA sequence: TGCAGCGTGACCCTGGTAGCGGGATTCTACAATGAGCAGTTCTTC.

The chain recombines TRBV29-1 with TRBJ2-7, with D perhaps being TRBD1 or TRBD2 (5 bases each). V was trimmed by 4 bases and J by 4 bases, leaving 14 bases between them. Germline assignment: CDR1 SQVTM and CDR2 ANQGSEA. The CDR3 is made up of 13 amino acids. This chain's CDR3 is CSVAEGWAYEQYF. In DNA form, the CDR3 reads TGCAGCGTTGCAGAGGGGTGGGCTTACGAGCAGTACTTC.

V usage is TRBV28 and J usage is TRBJ1-4; 7 bases map to TRBD1. The germline V gene encodes CDR1 MDHEN and CDR2 SYDVKM. The CDR3 extends over 16 amino acids. J was trimmed by 8 bases and V by 3 bases; bases with no gene match: 12. Here the CDR3 DNA reads TGTGCCAGCAGTTTTTACAGGGGTTCGAGAGGGGAAAAACTGTTTTTT. This sequence encodes CASSFYRGSRGEKLFF.

This chain links TRBV28 with TRBJ2-7; D unresolved. CDR3 size: 12 residues. V lost 4 bases and J 3 bases, leaving 7 bases between the germline ends. Germline CDR1 MDHEN, CDR2 SYDVKM. The DNA of the CDR3 is TGTGCCAGCAGTTGGGCCGGCTACGAGCAGTACTTC. Translated: CASSWAGYEQYF.

CDR3 nucleotide sequence: TGTGCCAGCAGCTTAGGGGGTTCTGGAAACACCATATATTTT. Translating gives CASSLGGSGNTIYF. V and J are TRBV7-9 and TRBJ1-3; D call uncertain. V lost 1 base to trimming and J lost 1 base, with 5 bases between them. Germline CDR1 SEHNR, CDR2 FQNEAQ (reference sequence). This CDR3 spans 14 amino acids.

The chain couples TRBV29-1 to TRBJ1-5, with D possibly TRBD1 on 5 matching bases. There are 17 residues in the CDR3. From germline, CDR1 is SQVTM and CDR2 ANQGSEA. The ends were cut back, 5 bases at V and 6 bases at J, with 26 bases in the middle. CDR3 nucleotides: TGCAGCGTTTCGAAGACAGTAAGCTTCCAGGTGAGTCAGCCCCAGCATTTT. It specifies CSVSKTVSFQVSQPQHF.

The rearrangement links TRBV27 to TRBJ2-7, with D hard to call. The germline V gene has CDR1 MNHEY and CDR2 SMNVEV (reference sequence). Trimming shortened V by 3 bases and J by 2 bases, and 11 bases separated the two germline ends. The CDR3 is made up of 14 amino acids. CDR3 protein: CASSLGSNTYEQYF. The CDR3 region has the DNA TGTGCCAGCAGTTTGGGATCCAACACCTACGAGCAGTACTTC.

The chain joins TRBV6-5 to TRBJ1-2; the D gene is possibly TRBD1 (5 bases). Germline-derived CDR1 and CDR2 are MNHEY and SVGAGI. This CDR3 has 13 residues. Deletions cut 7 bases from V and 4 bases from J, with 13 bases between. In nucleotides, the CDR3 is TGTGCCAGCAACACAGGAAAGGGCTATGGCTACACCTTC. Translation gives CASNTGKGYGYTF.

The chain combines TRBV18 with TRBJ2-7; a weak D match, TRBD1 (5 bases). Germline V gene sequence: CDR1 KGHSH, CDR2 LQKENI. Trimming took off 6 bases at V and 3 bases at J, with 15 bases between the two ends. The CDR3 extends over 14 amino acids. Here the CDR3 DNA reads TGTGCCAGCTCGAAAGATTCAGGGATCTACGAGCAGTACTTC. Encoded protein: CASSKDSGIYEQYF. The complete variable domain, with remaining parts taken from reference TRBV18 and TRBJ2-7, reads NAGVMQNPRHLVRRRGQEARLRCSPMKGHSHVYWYRQLPEEGLKFMVYLQKENIIDESGMPKERFSAEFPKEGPSILRIQQVVRGDSAAYFCASSKDSGIYEQYFGPGTRLTVT.

The chain carries TRBV5-1 and TRBJ2-5; 9 nucleotides match TRBD1. Germline-derived CDR1 and CDR2 are SGHRS and YFSETQ. The CDR3 spans 13 residues. Trimming removed 6 bases from V and 5 bases from J; junction bases left unmatched: 5. The CDR3, as DNA: TGCGCCAGCATGAACAGGGGGCTGGAGACCCAGTACTTC. Amino acids: CASMNRGLETQYF. Looking up the rest from reference TRBV5-1 and TRBJ2-5 gives the full variable domain: KAGVTQTPRYLIKTRGQQVTLSCSPISGHRSVSWYQQTPGQGLQFLFEYFSETQRNKGNFPGRFSGRQFSNSRSEMNVSTLELGDSALYLCASMNRGLETQYFGPGTRLLVL.

CDR3 in DNA: TGTGCCAGCAGTGAGCTGGACTTCCGAGGGGGGGAGCTGTTTTTT. Translated: CASSELDFRGGELFF. The chain uses TRBV6-1 and TRBJ2-2; D might be TRBD2 (5 bases). Per germline, CDR1 MNHNS and CDR2 SASEGT. The CDR3 consists of 15 residues. The V end was cut by 3 bases, the J end by 8 bases, with 16 bases between.

This CDR3 is CASSPRTGGGYGYTF. Here the CDR3 DNA reads TGTGCCAGTAGTCCCCGGACAGGAGGGGGCTATGGCTACACCTTC. The chain links TRBV19 to TRBJ1-2; 7 bases align to TRBD1. Looked up from germline, CDR1 is LNHDA and CDR2 is SQIVND (reference sequence). The CDR3 loop spans 15 amino acids. V lost 5 bases and J lost 4; bases outside the gene matches: 10.

The chain recombines TRBV9 with TRBJ1-4, with D uncertain. The CDR3 has 17 residues. The germline V and J ends were trimmed by 4 bases and 4 bases, with 20 bases remaining between them. CDR1 SGDLS and CDR2 YYNGEE come from the germline V gene. DNA of the CDR3: TGTGCCAGCAGCCCGGTGACGAAGGCTTGGAATAATGAAAAACTGTTTTTT. It yields the protein CASSPVTKAWNNEKLFF. The whole variable domain, filled in from reference TRBV9 and TRBJ1-4, reads DSGVTQTPKHLITATGQRVTLRCSPRSGDLSVYWYQQSLDQGLQFLIQYYNGEERAKGNILERFSAQQFPDLHSELNLSSLELGDSALYFCASSPVTKAWNNEKLFFGSGTQLSVL.

V usage is TRBV5-4 and J usage is TRBJ2-5; 8 bases fit TRBD1. Germline V gene lookup returns CDR1 SGHNT and CDR2 YYREEE (reference sequence). This CDR3 region has 14 residues. The V segment lost 4 bases and the J segment 5 bases; nucleotides outside the gene matches: 7. Here the CDR3 DNA reads TGTGCCAGCAGCCAGGACAGGGTGTCGGAGACCCAGTACTTC. It codes for CASSQDRVSETQYF.

This clone was recorded once. The chain couples TRBV12-5 to TRBJ2-7; no definite D call. The CDR3 has 12 amino acids. V lost 3 bases and J 4 bases, leaving 7 bases between the germline ends. Germline CDR1 LGHNT, CDR2 FRNRAP. In DNA, the CDR3 is TGTGCTAGTGGTTTTTGGAAATACGAGCAGTACTTC. Translated: CASGFWKYEQYF.

CDR3 nucleotide sequence: TGTGCCAGCAGCCGCGGGGACAGGGGCTATGGCTACACCTTC. It is translated as CASSRGDRGYGYTF. The V call is TRBV25-1, the J call TRBJ1-2, with 10 bases aligning to TRBD1. V was clipped by 6 bases and J by 4 bases; unmatched bases: 5. The CDR3 spans 14 residues. CDR1 and CDR2 from the germline V gene are MGHDK and SYGVNS.